The rows below give T cell receptor beta chains drawn from one sample of a study of cytomegalovirus exposure and HLA in healthy donors. Measured with immunoSEQ multiplex PCR; TCRdb has only the in-frame clones, and not every one. The table lists roughly 220,000 clones, over 70% of them singletons. Sequencing used PBMCs. These receptors were obtained from a woman in her thirties in good health and CMV-seropositive. The CDR3 runs from the conserved cysteine through the conserved F or W. The order of the fields is CDR3 protein, CDR3 DNA, clone size, D gene, V gene, J gene. The D gene is left open where the match is weak. For some rows the clone size is stated as once, few or many, or as a class when expanded; others skip it.

CDR3aa: CATGVNTEAFF
CDR3nt: TGTGCCACCGGAGTGAACACTGAAGCTTTCTTT
abundance: -
d_gene: -
v_gene: TRBV27
j_gene: TRBJ1-1

CDR3aa: CASSPWFAENQPQHF
CDR3nt: TGTGCCAGCAGCCCCTGGTTCGCGGAAAATCAGCCCCAGCATTTT
abundance: -
d_gene: -
v_gene: TRBV5-6
j_gene: TRBJ1-5

CDR3aa: CAWTRGVYEQFF
CDR3nt: TGTGCCTGGACCCGAGGGGTTTATGAGCAGTTCTTC
abundance: -
d_gene: -
v_gene: TRBV30
j_gene: TRBJ2-1

CDR3aa: CASSPGTGGLNEQFF
CDR3nt: TGTGCCAGCAGTCCCGGGACAGGGGGCCTCAATGAGCAGTTCTTC
abundance: -
d_gene: TRBD1
v_gene: TRBV7-8
j_gene: TRBJ2-1

CDR3aa: CASSFRSSSYEQYF
CDR3nt: TGTGCCAGCAGCTTCCGTTCCAGCTCCTACGAGCAGTACTTC
abundance: once
d_gene: -
v_gene: TRBV7-2
j_gene: TRBJ2-7

CDR3aa: CASSVARLSEQFF
CDR3nt: TGTGCCAGCAGCGTAGCGAGACTATCTGAGCAGTTCTTC
abundance: -
d_gene: -
v_gene: TRBV9
j_gene: TRBJ2-1

CDR3aa: CASRGLAESTDTQYF
CDR3nt: TGCGCCAGCAGAGGACTAGCGGAGAGCACAGATACGCAGTATTTT
abundance: -
d_gene: TRBD2
v_gene: TRBV10-2
j_gene: TRBJ2-3

CDR3aa: CAWSVQQDGTEAFF
CDR3nt: TGTGCCTGGAGTGTACAGCAGGATGGCACTGAAGCTTTCTTT
abundance: -
d_gene: -
v_gene: TRBV30
j_gene: TRBJ1-1

CDR3aa: CAGRTNSGSYNEQFF
CDR3nt: TGTGCCGGACGTACTAATAGCGGCTCCTACAATGAGCAGTTCTTC
abundance: -
d_gene: -
v_gene: TRBV28
j_gene: TRBJ2-1

CDR3aa: CASRQGGDTGELFF
CDR3nt: TGTGCCAGCCGACAGGGCGGGGACACCGGGGAGCTGTTTTTT
abundance: once
d_gene: -
v_gene: TRBV28
j_gene: TRBJ2-2

CDR3aa: CASSYKRAGTGELFF
CDR3nt: TGTGCCAGCAGCTACAAGCGGGCGGGCACCGGGGAGCTGTTTTTT
abundance: -
d_gene: -
v_gene: TRBV7-3
j_gene: TRBJ2-2